This T cell receptor (beta chain) stems from a study of identical twins. Study findings and constraints: Invariant populations such as MAIT and iNKT cells could partly muddle zero-insertion analyses.

The cDNA had a unique molecular identifier and a template-switch universal primer site. TCRdb reanalysed the 5' RACE reads using MiXCR and keeps one entry per CDR3 protein. The sample records nearly 650,000 distinct CDR3 sequences, about 7% being singletons. This clonotype was recorded many times. Its antigen is as yet unknown. Germline V gene sequence: CDR1 ENHRY, CDR2 SYGVKD. With 9 bases clipped from V and 2 bases from J, the junction kept 10 bases outside the gene matches. The CDR3 has 15 residues. Another study also made use of these data, one on yellow fever vaccine responses in identical twins.

The sequence was obtained from a woman between 18 and 29 years old in good health. Sequencing was done on a sample of PBMCs. This chain connects TRBV10-3 to TRBJ2-3, with 8 bases fitting TRBD2. CDR3 in amino acids: CAIRGAGGTTDTQYF. The DNA of the CDR3 is TGTGCCATTCGGGGTGCGGGAGGTACCACAGATACGCAGTATTTT.